The 18 T cell receptor beta chains below were found in one sample sequenced in a study of OX40 agonist ivuxolimab in advanced cancers. The method behind the library was the immunoSEQ multiplex PCR assay. TCRdb stores this immuneACCESS table with in-frame sequences only. Part of the clones is absent; in the studies checked, under half of the shortfall reflects unresolved V genes, and no reason is known for the rest. Across this sample there are approximately 76,000 clones, with approximately 91% seen only once. The ten largest clones take up over 10% of the sample. The sequencing used CD4+ or CD8+ T cells sorted from blood, collected in a trial of the OX40 agonist ivuxolimab. Source of these receptors: an adult with an advanced solid tumor such as melanoma, head and neck, liver or kidney cancer.

This clone came up a few times. This sequence joins TRBV7-3 and TRBJ2-3; TRBD2 matches at 11 bases. This CDR3 comprises 19 residues. V lost 5 bases to trimming and J lost 1 base; unmatched junction nucleotides: 14. Per germline, CDR1 SGHTA and CDR2 FQGTGA. The CDR3 region is CASSPIPRTSGLGTDTQYF. In nucleotides, the CDR3 is TGTGCCAGCAGCCCAATCCCCAGGACTAGCGGGTTGGGCACAGATACGCAGTATTTT.

As regards this clone: The junction and the germline gene differ at one end; a read error may be behind it. V gene TRBV7-7 combines with J gene TRBJ2-7; 7 bases fit TRBD2. The CDR3 consists of 13 residues. Germline assignment: CDR1 SSHAT and CDR2 FNYEAQ (reference sequence). The CDR3 loop reads CASSLTEGGEQYF. As DNA, the CDR3 is TGTGCTAGCAGCCTGACGGAGGGAGGGGAGCAGTACTTC.

J is TRBJ2-7 and V is TRBV5-1; 12 bases are shared with TRBD2. J gave up 1 base and V 4 bases, and 12 bases lay outside the gene matches. The CDR3 runs to 18 residues. Germline CDR1 is SGHRS and CDR2 is YFSETQ. The CDR3 coding sequence is TGCGCCAGCAGCATAGGACTAGCGGGATCAGCACGATCCTACGAGCAGTACTTC. Amino acids: CASSIGLAGSARSYEQYF.

This sequence joins TRBV7-2 and TRBJ1-3, with 7 bases matching TRBD1. Trimming cost V 4 bases and J 4 bases; bases outside gene matches: 4. The germline V gene has CDR1 SGHTA and CDR2 FQGNSA. The CDR3 consists of 14 residues. This CDR3 reads CASSSTGLGNTIYF. The CDR3 coding sequence is TGTGCCAGCAGCTCGACAGGGTTAGGAAACACCATATATTTT.

With regard to this clone: This sample also contains other DNA sequences that code for the same CDR3. The chain uses TRBV2 and TRBJ2-7; TRBD2 matches at 11 bases. V trimming: 1 base; J trimming: 0 bases; junction bases outside the gene matches: 2. Germline CDR1 is SNHLY and CDR2 is FYNNEI. The CDR3 is 16 amino acids. This CDR3 is CASSEGTSGFSYEQYF. The CDR3 DNA follows: TGTGCCAGCAGTGAAGGGACTAGCGGGTTCTCCTACGAGCAGTACTTC.

This sequence joins TRBV10-2 and TRBJ2-1; D possibly corresponds to TRBD2 (6 bases). Germline CDR1 and CDR2: WSHSY and SAAADI. The germline V and J ends were trimmed by 6 bases and 1 base, with 13 bases remaining between them. This CDR3 spans 15 amino acids. The CDR3 sequence: CASREGLGSYNEQFF. In DNA, the CDR3 is TGCGCCAGCAGGGAGGGGCTAGGGTCCTACAATGAGCAGTTCTTC.

The chain is built from TRBV19 and TRBJ2-3; 9 bases fit TRBD2. With V trimmed by 5 bases and J by 5 bases, 8 bases remained unmatched. This CDR3 is built from 15 residues. Per the germline V gene, CDR1 is LNHDA and CDR2 is SQIVND (reference sequence). CDR3 DNA sequence: TGTGCCAGTAGTTCAAAGCGGGAGGTTCGAGATACGCAGTATTTT. It yields the protein CASSSKREVRDTQYF.

Of note for this clone: The junction shows a germline mismatch at one end, possibly a read error. The rearrangement links TRBV7-7 to TRBJ2-7; D possibly corresponds to TRBD2 (5 bases). CDR3 length equals 13 residues. CDR1 and CDR2 (germline): SSHAT, FNYEAQ (reference sequence). CDR3 sequence reads: CASSLGGSHEQYF. DNA of the CDR3: TGTGCTAGCAGCTTGGGCGGGTCCCACGAGCAGTACTTC.

This chain links TRBV7-9 with TRBJ2-5; no clear D. Trimming shortened V by 4 bases and J by 4 bases, and 16 bases separated the two germline ends. The CDR3 consists of 15 residues. Germline lookup yields CDR1 SEHNR and CDR2 FQNEAQ (reference sequence). This chain's CDR3 is CASSSTAPRTETQYF. DNA for the CDR3: TGTGCCAGCAGCTCGACGGCCCCTAGGACAGAGACCCAGTACTTC.

The V call is TRBV19, the J call TRBJ1-5; 9 bases match TRBD1. The V segment lost 3 bases and the J segment 7 bases; nucleotides outside the gene matches: 10. The CDR3 extends over 16 amino acids. CDR1 is LNHDA and CDR2 is SQIVND in the germline V gene (reference sequence). Here the CDR3 reads CASSIFTGTGLQPQHF. For the CDR3, the DNA is TGTGCCAGTAGTATTTTCACAGGGACAGGGTTACAGCCCCAGCATTTT.

The chain joins TRBV7-8 to TRBJ2-5; D ambiguous. The CDR3 totals 12 residues. Looked up from germline, CDR1 is SGHVS and CDR2 is FQNEAQ. With 3 bases removed from V and 4 bases from J, the gap between germline ends came to 6 bases. In nucleotides, the CDR3 is TGTGCCAGCAGCTTTGTTGGAGAGACCCAGTACTTC. Encoded protein: CASSFVGETQYF.

J is TRBJ1-5 and V is TRBV6-5; unclear D gene. The CDR3 loop spans 13 amino acids. The ends were cut back, 4 bases at V and 5 bases at J, with 9 bases in the middle. Germline V lookup: CDR1 MNHEY, CDR2 SVGAGI. Written as DNA, the CDR3 is TGTGCCAGCAGTTCGGTGGCGCATCAGCCCCAGCATTTT. The encoded protein is CASSSVAHQPQHF.

The chain employs TRBV6-6 and TRBJ1-1; TRBD1 is a possible D gene (6 bases). The V gene's germline CDR1 is MNHNY and CDR2 SVGAGI (reference sequence). V was trimmed by 2 bases and J by 4 bases, leaving 11 bases between them. This CDR3 is 14 amino acids long. CDR3 nucleotides: TGTGCCAGCAGTTACGGGGGACAAGTCACTGAAGCTTTCTTT. Its translation is CASSYGGQVTEAFF.

This clone is medium-sized (0.01 to 0.1%) by share. The V gene is TRBV12-5, the J gene TRBJ2-1; D perhaps matches TRBD2 (6 bases). The CDR3 is made up of 15 amino acids. V lost 7 bases and J lost 0, with 13 bases in between. Germline CDR1 LGHNT, CDR2 FRNRAP. The CDR3 protein is CASDIDGGSYNEQFF. The CDR3 DNA is TGTGCTAGTGATATTGACGGGGGCTCCTACAATGAGCAGTTCTTC.

A single count supports this clone. This rearrangement joins TRBV27 to TRBJ2-3; no clear D gene. V lost 3 bases, J lost 2 bases, and 9 bases lay in between. Germline V gene data show CDR1 as MNHEY and CDR2 as SMNVEV (reference sequence). The CDR3 has 14 amino acids. CDR3 in amino acids: CASSFTRTTDTQYF. The CDR3 bases are TGTGCCAGCAGTTTCACCAGAACCACAGATACGCAGTATTTT.

The chain joins TRBV27 to TRBJ2-5, with 10 bases fitting TRBD1. V was pared by 6 bases and J by 3 bases, with 7 bases of the junction left unmatched. Germline V gives CDR1 MNHEY, CDR2 SMNVEV (reference sequence). CDR3 size: 15 residues. The CDR3, as DNA: TGTGCCAGCAGCCATACTGGACAGGGGGAAGAGACCCAGTACTTC. Residues: CASSHTGQGEETQYF.

V and J are TRBV28 and TRBJ2-1, with 9 bases aligning to TRBD1. V lost 3 bases and J lost 5; bases outside the gene matches: 8. The CDR3 has 16 amino acids. Germline V gene data show CDR1 as MDHEN and CDR2 as SYDVKM. The CDR3 sequence is CASSFLDWDRDNEQFF. The CDR3 DNA follows: TGTGCCAGCAGTTTCCTTGATTGGGACAGGGACAATGAGCAGTTCTTC.

The chain recombines TRBV27 with TRBJ2-6; 9 bases match TRBD1. Germline V CDR1 and CDR2: MNHEY, SMNVEV (reference sequence). V lost 6 bases to trimming and J lost 0 bases; unmatched junction nucleotides: 12. This CDR3 region has 19 residues. The CDR3 reads CASSKIQGAILSGANVLTF. DNA of the CDR3: TGTGCCAGCAGCAAGATACAGGGGGCCATCCTCTCTGGGGCCAACGTCCTGACTTTC.